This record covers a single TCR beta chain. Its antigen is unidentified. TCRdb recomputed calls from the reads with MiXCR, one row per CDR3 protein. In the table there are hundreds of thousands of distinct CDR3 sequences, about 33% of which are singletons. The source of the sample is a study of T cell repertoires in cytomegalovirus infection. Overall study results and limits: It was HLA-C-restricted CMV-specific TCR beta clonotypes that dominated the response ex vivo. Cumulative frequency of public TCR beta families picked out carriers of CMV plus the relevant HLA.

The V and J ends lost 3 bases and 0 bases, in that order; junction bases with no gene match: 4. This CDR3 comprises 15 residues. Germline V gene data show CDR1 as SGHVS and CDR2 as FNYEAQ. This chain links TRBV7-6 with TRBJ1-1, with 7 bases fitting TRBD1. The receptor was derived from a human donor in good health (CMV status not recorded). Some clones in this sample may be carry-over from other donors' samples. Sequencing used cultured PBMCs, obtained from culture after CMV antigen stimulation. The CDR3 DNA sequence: TGTGCCAGCAGCTTGACAGGGCTAATGAACACTGAAGCTTTCTTT. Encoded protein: CASSLTGLMNTEAFF.